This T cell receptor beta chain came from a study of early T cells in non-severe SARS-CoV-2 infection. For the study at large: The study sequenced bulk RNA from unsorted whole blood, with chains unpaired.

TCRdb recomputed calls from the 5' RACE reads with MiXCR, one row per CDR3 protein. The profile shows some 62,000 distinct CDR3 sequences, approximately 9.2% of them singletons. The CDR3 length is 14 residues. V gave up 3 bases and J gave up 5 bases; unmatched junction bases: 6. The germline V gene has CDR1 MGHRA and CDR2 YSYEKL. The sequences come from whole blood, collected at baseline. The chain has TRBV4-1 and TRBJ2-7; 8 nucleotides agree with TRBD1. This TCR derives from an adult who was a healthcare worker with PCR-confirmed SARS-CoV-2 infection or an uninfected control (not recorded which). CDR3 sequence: CASSQLDRGDEQYF. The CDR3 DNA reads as TGCGCCAGCAGCCAGCTCGACAGGGGCGACGAGCAGTACTTC.